A single sample gave rise to the 7 T cell receptor beta chains below, sequenced in a study of blood T cell repertoires in COVID-19. Assay: immunoSEQ multiplex PCR; the TCRdb copy retains only in-frame clones and omits some. The sample holds about 200,000 clones, 89% seen once. Sequencing used PBMCs or T cells enriched from blood (not recorded which). Receptor source: a young woman who had recovered from COVID-19.

V and J are TRBV13 and TRBJ2-3; 7 bases are a match to TRBD2. Germline trimming cut 5 bases from V and 5 bases from J; bases unmatched to any gene: 7. CDR1 is PRHDT, CDR2 FYEKMQ, per germline (reference sequence). The CDR3 consists of 14 residues. For the CDR3, the DNA is TGTGCCAGCAGCCATACGGGGGGAGGAGATACGCAGTATTTT. Its protein product is CASSHTGGGDTQYF.

This CDR3 reads CASSLVADYYNEQFF. Here the CDR3 DNA reads TGTGCCAGCAGTTTGGTGGCGGACTATTACAATGAGCAGTTCTTC. The rearrangement links TRBV27 to TRBJ2-1; D perhaps matches TRBD2 (6 bases). The ends were cut back, 3 bases at V and 4 bases at J, with 13 bases in the middle. There are 15 residues in the CDR3. Per germline, CDR1 MNHEY and CDR2 SMNVEV (reference sequence).

The gene calls are TRBV5-1 and TRBJ2-3; 7 bases are shared with TRBD1. The V gene's germline CDR1 is SGHRS and CDR2 YFSETQ. The CDR3 has 15 amino acids. V lost 5 bases to trimming and J lost 0 bases; unmatched junction nucleotides: 6. CDR3 sequence: CASSYRDSSTDTQYF. CDR3 in DNA: TGCGCCAGCAGTTACCGGGACAGCAGCACAGATACGCAGTATTTT.

V is TRBV2 and J is TRBJ1-2; D perhaps matches TRBD1 (6 bases). CDR3 size: 12 residues. V lost 7 bases and J 7 bases, leaving 13 bases between the germline ends. Germline V gene sequence: CDR1 SNHLY, CDR2 FYNNEI. The CDR3 nucleotides are TGTGCCAGCACAGGGGCAGGCAGTGGCTACACCTTC. It codes for CASTGAGSGYTF.

This clone was counted a single time. V and J are TRBV29-1 and TRBJ2-5; 8 bases fit TRBD2. CDR1 is SQVTM and CDR2 is ANQGSEA in the germline V gene. J gave up 5 bases and V 4 bases, and 6 bases lay outside the gene matches. The CDR3 length is 13 residues. CDR3 DNA sequence: TGCAGCGTTGTCGTAGCGGGGTTTGAGACCCAGTACTTC. It encodes CSVVVAGFETQYF.

This rearrangement joins TRBV11-2 to TRBJ1-4; TRBD1 agrees at 10 bases. J lost 4 bases, V lost 5 bases, and 7 bases had no gene match. Germline CDR1 is SGHAT and CDR2 is FQNNGV. The CDR3 has 16 amino acids. The CDR3 nucleotides are TGTGCCAGCAGCCCCCGGGACAGGGGAATTAATGAAAAACTGTTTTTT. Protein product: CASSPRDRGINEKLFF.

This chain joins TRBV28 and TRBJ2-7; tentative D call: TRBD1 (8 bases). Germline V gives CDR1 MDHEN, CDR2 SYDVKM. Between the trimmed V and J ends, which lost 10 bases and 2 bases, there was a span of 21 bases. The CDR3 has 15 residues. The CDR3 loop is CATEQGGAATYEQYF. CDR3 DNA: TGTGCCACAGAACAGGGGGGGGCTGCTACCTACGAGCAGTACTTC.